This entry describes one T cell receptor beta chain. The target antigen is unknown. This may be a read error, as it is one base from a much larger clone. These data are taken from a study of molecular identifiers for immune sequencing clone quantification. Naive CD8 T cell sorting was performed on the CD8+CD4-CCR7+CD45RA+ phenotype. Previously described methods with listed TCR primers produced the bulk TCR libraries. TCRdb redid the calling of the PCR reads with MiXCR, one entry per CDR3 protein. The sample lists about 640,000 distinct CDR3 sequences, 15% to 20% seen once, with under 0.95% in the top ten. Germline V gene sequence: CDR1 MNHEY, CDR2 SMNVEV (reference sequence). The CDR3 loop spans 12 amino acids. General observations from the study: In cases of identical TCR molecules sharing a barcode, highly expanded clone sizes could be underestimated.

The sequenced sample consisted of naive CD8+ T cells from blood, with Jurkat cell RNA spiked in. The subset here: FACS-sorted CD8+CD4-CCR7+CD45RA+ naive T cells. The gene calls are TRBV27 and TRBJ2-3, with D uncertain. The DNA end lines up better with TRBJ1-5; the J call may be wrong. The receptor's source is a human donor in good health. Some libraries in this study had Jurkat cell RNA spiked in. CDR3 region: CASTSLTDTQHF. The CDR3 bases are TGTGCCAGCACCTCACTCACAGATACGCAGCATTTT.